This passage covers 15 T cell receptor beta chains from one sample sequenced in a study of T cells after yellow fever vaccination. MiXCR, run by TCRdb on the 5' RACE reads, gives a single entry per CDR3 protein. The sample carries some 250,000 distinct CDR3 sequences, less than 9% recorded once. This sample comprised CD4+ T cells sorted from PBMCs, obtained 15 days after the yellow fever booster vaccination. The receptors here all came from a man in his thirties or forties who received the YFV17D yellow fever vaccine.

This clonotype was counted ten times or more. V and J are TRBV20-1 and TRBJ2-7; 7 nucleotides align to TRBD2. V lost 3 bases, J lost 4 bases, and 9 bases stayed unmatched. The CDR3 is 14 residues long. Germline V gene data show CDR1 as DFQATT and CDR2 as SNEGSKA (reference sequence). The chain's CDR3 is CSASYPAGRYEQYF. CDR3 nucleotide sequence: TGCAGTGCTAGTTATCCAGCGGGAAGGTACGAGCAGTACTTC.

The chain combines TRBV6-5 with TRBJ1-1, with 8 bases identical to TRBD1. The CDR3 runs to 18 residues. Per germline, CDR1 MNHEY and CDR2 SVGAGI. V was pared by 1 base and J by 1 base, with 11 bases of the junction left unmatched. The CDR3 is CASSYFGQGPRGNTEAFF. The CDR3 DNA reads TGTGCCAGCAGTTACTTCGGACAGGGCCCTCGAGGGAACACTGAAGCTTTCTTT.

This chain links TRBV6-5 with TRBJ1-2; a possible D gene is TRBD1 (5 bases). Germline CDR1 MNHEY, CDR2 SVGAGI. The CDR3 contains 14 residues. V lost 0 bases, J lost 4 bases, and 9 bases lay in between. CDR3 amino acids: CASSYSQEPYGYTF. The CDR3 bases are TGTGCCAGCAGTTACTCACAGGAACCCTATGGCTACACCTTC.

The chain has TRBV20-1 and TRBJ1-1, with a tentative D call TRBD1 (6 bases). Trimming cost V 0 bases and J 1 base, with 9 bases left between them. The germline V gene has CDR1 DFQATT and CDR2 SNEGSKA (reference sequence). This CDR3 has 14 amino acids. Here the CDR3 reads CSARDPGENTEAFF. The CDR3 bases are TGCAGTGCTAGAGATCCAGGGGAGAACACTGAAGCTTTCTTT.

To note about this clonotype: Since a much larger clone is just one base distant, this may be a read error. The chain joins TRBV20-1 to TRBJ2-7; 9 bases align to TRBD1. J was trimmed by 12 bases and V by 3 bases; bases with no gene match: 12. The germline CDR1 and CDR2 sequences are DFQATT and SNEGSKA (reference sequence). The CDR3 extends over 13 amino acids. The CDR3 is CSASPDRGADPYF. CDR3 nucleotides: TGCAGTGCTAGCCCGGACAGGGGAGCCGATCCGTACTTC.

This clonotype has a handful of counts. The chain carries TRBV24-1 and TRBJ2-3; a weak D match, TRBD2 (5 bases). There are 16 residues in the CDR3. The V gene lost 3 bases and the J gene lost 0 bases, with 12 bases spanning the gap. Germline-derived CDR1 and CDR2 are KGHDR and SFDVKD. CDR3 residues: CATSDLSGTSTDTQYF. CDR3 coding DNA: TGTGCCACCAGTGATCTAAGCGGAACTAGCACAGATACGCAGTATTTT.

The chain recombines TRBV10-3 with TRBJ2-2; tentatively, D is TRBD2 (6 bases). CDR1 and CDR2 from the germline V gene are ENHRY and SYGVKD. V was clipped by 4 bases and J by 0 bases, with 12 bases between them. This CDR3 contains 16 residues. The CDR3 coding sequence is TGTGCCATCAGTGGTGGTTCTAGCGCGAACACCGGGGAGCTGTTTTTT. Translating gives CAISGGSSANTGELFF.

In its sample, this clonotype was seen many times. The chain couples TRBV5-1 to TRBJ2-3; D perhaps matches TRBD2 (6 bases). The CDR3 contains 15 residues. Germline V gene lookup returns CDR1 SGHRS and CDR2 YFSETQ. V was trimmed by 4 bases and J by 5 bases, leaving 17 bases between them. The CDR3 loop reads CASSRRGHGGDTQYF. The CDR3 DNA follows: TGCGCCAGCAGCCGGAGGGGCCACGGAGGAGATACGCAGTATTTT.

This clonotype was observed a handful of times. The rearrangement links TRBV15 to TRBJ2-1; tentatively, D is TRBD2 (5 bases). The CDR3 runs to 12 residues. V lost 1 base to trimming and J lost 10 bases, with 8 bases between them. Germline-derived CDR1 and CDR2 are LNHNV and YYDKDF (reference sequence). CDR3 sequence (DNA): TGTGCCACCAGCAGAGGTAGGGAGGAGCAGTTCTTC. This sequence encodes CATSRGREEQFF.

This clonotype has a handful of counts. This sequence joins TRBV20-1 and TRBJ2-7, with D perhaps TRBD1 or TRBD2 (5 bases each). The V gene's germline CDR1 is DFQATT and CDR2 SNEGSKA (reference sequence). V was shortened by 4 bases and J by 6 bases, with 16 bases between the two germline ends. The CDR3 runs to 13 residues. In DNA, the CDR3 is TGCAGTGCTAAGGGGACCATTACAGGCGAGCAGTACTTC. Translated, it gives CSAKGTITGEQYF.

This chain's CDR3 is CSVLAQGRGYTF. DNA for the CDR3: TGCAGCGTTTTAGCACAGGGACGTGGCTACACCTTC. V and J are TRBV29-1 and TRBJ1-2; TRBD1 might be the D (6 bases). The CDR3 consists of 12 residues. The germline V and J ends were trimmed by 5 bases and 7 bases, with 14 bases remaining between them. Looked up from germline, CDR1 is SQVTM and CDR2 is ANQGSEA.

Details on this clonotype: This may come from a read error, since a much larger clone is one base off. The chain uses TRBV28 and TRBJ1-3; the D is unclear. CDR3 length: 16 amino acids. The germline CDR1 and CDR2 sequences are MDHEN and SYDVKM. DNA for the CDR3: TGTGTCAGCAGCCCCAACTCGGGGATGGCCGGAAACACCATATATTTT. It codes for CVSSPNSGMAGNTIYF.

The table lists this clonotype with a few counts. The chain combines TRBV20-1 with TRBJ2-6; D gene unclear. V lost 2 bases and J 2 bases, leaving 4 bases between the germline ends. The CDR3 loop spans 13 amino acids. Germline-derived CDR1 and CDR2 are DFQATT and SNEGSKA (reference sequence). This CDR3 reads CSARTAGANVLTF. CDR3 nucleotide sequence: TGCAGTGCTAGAACAGCTGGGGCCAACGTCCTGACTTTC.

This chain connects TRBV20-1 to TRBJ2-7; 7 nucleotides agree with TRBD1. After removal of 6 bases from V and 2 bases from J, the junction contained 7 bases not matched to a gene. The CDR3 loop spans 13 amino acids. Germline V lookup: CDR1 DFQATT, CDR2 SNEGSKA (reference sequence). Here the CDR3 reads CSAGQEVTYEQYF. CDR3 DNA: TGCAGTGCCGGACAGGAAGTAACCTACGAGCAGTACTTC.

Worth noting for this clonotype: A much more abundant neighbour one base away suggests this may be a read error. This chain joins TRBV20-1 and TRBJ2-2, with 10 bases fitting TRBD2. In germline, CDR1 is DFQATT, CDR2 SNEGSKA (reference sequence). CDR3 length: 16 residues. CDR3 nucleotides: TGCACTGCTAGAGATGGGGGACTAGCGAATACCGGGGAGCTGTTTTTT. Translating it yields CTARDGGLANTGELFF.